These 15 T cell receptor beta chains originate from one sample sequenced in a study of CXCR3-negative and CXCR3-positive naive CD8 T cells. Study conclusions and caveats: Against CXCR3-negative naive cells, CXCR3-positive naive cells showed more hydrophobic TRB CDR3s.

These receptors' targets are unknown. TRB cDNA libraries were made by UMI-labeled 5' RACE. TCRdb derives one entry per CDR3 protein from the 5' RACE reads, leaving out DNA. This repertoire comprises about 57,000 distinct CDR3 sequences; its ten largest clones make up more than 0.5%. Source material: naive CXCR3+ CD8+ T cells from blood. Subset defined: CD45RO-CCR7+CD27+CD95- naive CD8+ T cells expressing CXCR3 (TNR3+). These receptors all stem from a human donor in good health. Some clones in this sample may be carry-over from other donors' samples.

The chain joins TRBV20-1 to TRBJ2-7; TCRdb proposes TRBD1, but this gene call is untestable without DNA. This CDR3 has 17 amino acids. The germline V gene encodes CDR1 DFQATT and CDR2 SNEGSKA (reference sequence). CDR3 region: CSATGQRFPKDAYEQYF.

The chain couples TRBV12-3 or TRBV12-4 to TRBJ2-5; TCRdb returns TRBD1, unconfirmable since there is no DNA. This CDR3 comprises 14 residues. The chain's CDR3 is CASSSGQGKETQYF.

The chain employs TRBV29-1 and TRBJ2-7; there is no DNA to check the TCRdb D call of TRBD1. This CDR3 contains 14 residues. Germline lookup yields CDR1 SQVTM and CDR2 ANQGSEA. The CDR3: CSVEEPDNPYEQYF.

V and J are TRBV6-6 and TRBJ2-1; TCRdb names TRBD2, which stays unverified in the absence of DNA. CDR3 length: 14 residues. The germline V gene encodes CDR1 MNHNY and CDR2 SVGAGI (reference sequence). The CDR3 loop reads CASSWDSRVNEQFF.

The genes are TRBV3-1 and TRBJ1-2. The germline V gene has CDR1 LGHDT and CDR2 YNNKEL (reference sequence). This CDR3 comprises 13 residues. Here the CDR3 reads CASSRGLPYGYTF.

The V call is TRBV23-1, the J call TRBJ1-5; as DNA is missing, the TRBD1 call by TCRdb cannot be tested. TRBV23-1 is assigned to the ORF class and has an uncertain function. The CDR3 consists of 23 residues. CDR3 sequence reads: CASSLAGTGKTRDLWNSNQPQHF.

Judged by frequency, this clonotype is medium-sized (0.01 to 0.1%). The rearrangement uses TRBV27 and TRBJ2-7; TCRdb reports TRBD1, a call that lacks DNA to check it against. This CDR3 is 14 amino acids long. Germline V CDR1 and CDR2: MNHEY, SMNVEV (reference sequence). CDR3 sequence reads: CASSSGTGGYEQYF.

The rearrangement joins TRBV29-1 to TRBJ2-1; lacking DNA, the TRBD1 call made by TCRdb goes unchecked. This CDR3 is built from 15 residues. The germline gives CDR1 SQVTM, CDR2 ANQGSEA. The CDR3 loop reads CSVEVRDRVYNEQFF.

The genes are TRBV19 and TRBJ2-3; TCRdb lists TRBD1, though no DNA is available to test this call. Germline loops: CDR1 LNHDA, CDR2 SQIVND (reference sequence). The CDR3 spans 15 residues. The CDR3 here is CASVPGQGATDTQYF.

This CDR3 is CASNGGQDRLVSYNEQFF. This chain links TRBV12-3 or TRBV12-4 with TRBJ2-1; no DNA is available, so the TRBD1 call from TCRdb remains unchecked. This CDR3 comprises 18 residues.

This rearrangement joins TRBV7-9 to TRBJ2-7; TCRdb returns TRBD1, unconfirmable since there is no DNA. Per the germline V gene, CDR1 is SEHNR and CDR2 is FQNEAQ (reference sequence). There are 15 residues in the CDR3. The CDR3 spells CASSEISGVHYEQYF. Based on the CDR3 plus reference TRBV7-9 and TRBJ2-7, the full variable domain is DTGVSQNPRHKITKRGQNVTFRCDPISEHNRLYWYRQTLGQGPEFLTYFQNEAQLEKSRLLSDRFSAERPKGSFSTLEIQRTEQGDSAMYLCASSEISGVHYEQYFGPGTRLTVT.

V gene TRBV12-3 or TRBV12-4 combines with J gene TRBJ2-1; the TRBD1 assignment by TCRdb is unverifiable without DNA. This CDR3 contains 15 residues. The CDR3 protein is CASSGPGRGGNEQFF.

The rearrangement joins TRBV10-3 to TRBJ1-2; TCRdb selects TRBD1, and the lack of DNA leaves this call unchecked. CDR3 length: 13 residues. Per germline, CDR1 ENHRY and CDR2 SYGVKD. CDR3 protein: CAIRLTEFYGYTF.

This chain connects TRBV4-3 to TRBJ1-1; TCRdb lists TRBD1, though no DNA is available to test this call. CDR1 is LGHNA, CDR2 YSLEER, per germline. This CDR3 has 15 amino acids. This CDR3 reads CASSLQGAGNTEAFF.

The rearrangement uses TRBV7-9 and TRBJ2-7. The germline CDR1 and CDR2 sequences are SEHNR and FQNEAQ (reference sequence). This CDR3 is 11 amino acids long. CDR3 region: CASSQIYEQYF.